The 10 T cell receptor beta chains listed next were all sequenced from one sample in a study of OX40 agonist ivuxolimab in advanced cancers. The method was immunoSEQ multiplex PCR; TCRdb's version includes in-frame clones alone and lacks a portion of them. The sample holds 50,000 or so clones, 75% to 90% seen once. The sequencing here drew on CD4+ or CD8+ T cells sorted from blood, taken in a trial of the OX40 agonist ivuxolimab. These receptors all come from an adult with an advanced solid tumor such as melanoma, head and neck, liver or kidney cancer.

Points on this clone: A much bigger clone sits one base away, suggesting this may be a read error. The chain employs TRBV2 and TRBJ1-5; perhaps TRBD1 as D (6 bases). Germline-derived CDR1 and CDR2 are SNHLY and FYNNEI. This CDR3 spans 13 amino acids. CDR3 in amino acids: CTSKATGLQPQHF. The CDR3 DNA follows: TGTACCAGCAAAGCGACAGGCCTTCAGCCCCAGCATTTT.

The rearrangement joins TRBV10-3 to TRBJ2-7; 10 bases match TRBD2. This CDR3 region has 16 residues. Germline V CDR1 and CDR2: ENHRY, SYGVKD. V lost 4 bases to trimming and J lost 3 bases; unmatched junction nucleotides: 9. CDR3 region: CAISGTGLANFYEQYF. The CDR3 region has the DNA TGTGCCATCAGTGGAACGGGACTAGCGAACTTCTACGAGCAGTACTTC.

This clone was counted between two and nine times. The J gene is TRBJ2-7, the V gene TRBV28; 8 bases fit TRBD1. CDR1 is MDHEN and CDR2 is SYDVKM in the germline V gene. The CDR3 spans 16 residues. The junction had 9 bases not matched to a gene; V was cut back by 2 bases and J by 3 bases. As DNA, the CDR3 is TGTGCCAGCAGTTTACTGTTAGGACAGGGTGGCTACGAGCAGTACTTC. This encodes CASSLLLGQGGYEQYF. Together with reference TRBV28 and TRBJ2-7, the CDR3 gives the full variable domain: DVKVTQSSRYLVKRTGEKVFLECVQDMDHENMFWYRQDPGLGLRLIYFSYDVKMKEKGDIPEGYSVSREKKERFSLILESASTNQTSMYLCASSLLLGQGGYEQYFGPGTRLTVT.

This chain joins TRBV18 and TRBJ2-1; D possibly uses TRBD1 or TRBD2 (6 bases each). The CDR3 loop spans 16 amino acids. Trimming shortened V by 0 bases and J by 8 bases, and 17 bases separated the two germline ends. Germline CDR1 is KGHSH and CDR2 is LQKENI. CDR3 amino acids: CASSPPKGGVGDEQFF. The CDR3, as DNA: TGTGCCAGCTCACCACCGAAGGGGGGAGTGGGCGATGAGCAGTTCTTC. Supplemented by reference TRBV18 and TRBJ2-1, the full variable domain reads NAGVMQNPRHLVRRRGQEARLRCSPMKGHSHVYWYRQLPEEGLKFMVYLQKENIIDESGMPKERFSAEFPKEGPSILRIQQVVRGDSAAYFCASSPPKGGVGDEQFFGPGTRLTVL.

As DNA, the CDR3 is TGTGCCAGCAGCTTAAAAGGGGGTTCCGGGGCAGATACGCAGTATTTT. Translating it yields CASSLKGGSGADTQYF. V and J are TRBV5-4 and TRBJ2-3; D perhaps matches TRBD1 (6 bases). CDR3 length: 16 residues. In germline, CDR1 is SGHNT, CDR2 YYREEE (reference sequence). V was trimmed by 2 bases and J by 4 bases, leaving 17 bases between them.

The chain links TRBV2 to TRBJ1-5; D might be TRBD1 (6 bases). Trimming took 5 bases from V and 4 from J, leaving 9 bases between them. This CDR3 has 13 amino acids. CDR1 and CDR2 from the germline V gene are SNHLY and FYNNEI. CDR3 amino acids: CASSQDRNQPQHF. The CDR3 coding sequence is TGTGCCAGCAGTCAAGACAGGAATCAGCCCCAGCATTTT.

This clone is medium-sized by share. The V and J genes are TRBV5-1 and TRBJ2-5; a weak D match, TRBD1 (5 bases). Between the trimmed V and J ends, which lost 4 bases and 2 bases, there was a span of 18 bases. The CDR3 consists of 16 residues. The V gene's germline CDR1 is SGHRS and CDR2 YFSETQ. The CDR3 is CASSPTSQGPQETQYF. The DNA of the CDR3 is TGCGCCAGCAGCCCTACCTCCCAGGGCCCACAAGAGACCCAGTACTTC.

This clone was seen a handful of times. CDR3 DNA: TGTGCCAGCAGCTTAGGGGACATGCGGCAGTATTTT. Encoded protein: CASSLGDMRQYF. The chain recombines TRBV7-9 with TRBJ2-3; D is perhaps TRBD1 (6 bases). This CDR3 spans 12 amino acids. Germline values: CDR1 SEHNR, CDR2 FQNEAQ (reference sequence). V dropped 1 base and J dropped 11 bases, with 10 bases sitting between them.

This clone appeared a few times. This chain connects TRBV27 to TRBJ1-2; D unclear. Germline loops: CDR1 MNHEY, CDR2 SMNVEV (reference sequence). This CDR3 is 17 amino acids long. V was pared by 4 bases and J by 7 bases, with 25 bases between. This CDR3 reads CASSSFLRSGLSGGYTF. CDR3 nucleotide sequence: TGTGCCAGCAGTTCATTTTTAAGGAGTGGCCTCAGCGGTGGCTACACCTTC.

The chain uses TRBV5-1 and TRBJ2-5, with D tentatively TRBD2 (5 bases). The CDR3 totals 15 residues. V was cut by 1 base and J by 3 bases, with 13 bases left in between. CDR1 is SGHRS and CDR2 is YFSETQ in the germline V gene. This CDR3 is CASSLSRGVEETQYF. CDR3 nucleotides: TGCGCCAGCAGCTTGTCTCGGGGTGTCGAAGAGACCCAGTACTTC. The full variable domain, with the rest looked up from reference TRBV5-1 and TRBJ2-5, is KAGVTQTPRYLIKTRGQQVTLSCSPISGHRSVSWYQQTPGQGLQFLFEYFSETQRNKGNFPGRFSGRQFSNSRSEMNVSTLELGDSALYLCASSLSRGVEETQYFGPGTRLLVL.